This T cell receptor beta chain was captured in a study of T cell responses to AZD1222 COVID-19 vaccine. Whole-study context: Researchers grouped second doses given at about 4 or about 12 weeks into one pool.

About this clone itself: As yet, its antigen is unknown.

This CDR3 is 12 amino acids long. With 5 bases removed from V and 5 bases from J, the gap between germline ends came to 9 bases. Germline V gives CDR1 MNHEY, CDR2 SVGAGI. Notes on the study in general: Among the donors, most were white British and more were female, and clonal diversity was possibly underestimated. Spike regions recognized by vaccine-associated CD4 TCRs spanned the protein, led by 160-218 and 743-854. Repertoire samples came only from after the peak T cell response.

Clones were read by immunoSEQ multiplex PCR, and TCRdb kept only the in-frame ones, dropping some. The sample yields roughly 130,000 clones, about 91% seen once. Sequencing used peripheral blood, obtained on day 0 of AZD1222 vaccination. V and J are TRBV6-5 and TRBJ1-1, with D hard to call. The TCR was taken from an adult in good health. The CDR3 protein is CASSPRRTEAFF. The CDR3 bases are TGTGCCAGCAGTCCCCGTCGTACTGAAGCTTTCTTT.